This T cell receptor (beta chain) derives from a study of neoadjuvant anti-PD-1 for oral cavity cancer. Germline CDR1 ENHRY, CDR2 SYGVKD. Trimming pared 4 bases from V and 1 base from J, leaving 14 bases between. The CDR3 covers 16 residues. The protocol was immunoSEQ multiplex PCR, while the TCRdb copy is restricted to in-frame clones and leaves out a portion. The repertoire holds some 17,000 clones, 55% to 75% seen once, with around 2.5% in the top ten. The sequencing used PBMCs, collected before nivolumab (anti-PD-1) treatment. The origin of this receptor is a person aged 35-79 years with oral cavity squamous cell carcinoma. The V gene is TRBV10-3, the J gene TRBJ1-3; no definite D call. This CDR3 reads CAISGGGRTSGNTIYF. In DNA, the CDR3 is TGTGCCATCAGTGGAGGAGGCAGAACGTCTGGAAACACCATATATTTT.